This note documents a single TCR beta chain sequence. Its antigen is not known. The data stem from a study of cytotoxic CD8 clonotypes in ibrutinib-treated CLL. General study results and limits: The public clonotypes identified were infrequent and showed contraction or stability on treatment.

Depth targeted 1 in 200,000 to 1 in 1 million T cells, averaging about 9.2x coverage per clonotype. This table comes from immunoSEQ multiplex PCR, and its TCRdb copy is limited to in-frame clones, with some not included. The sample has 50,000 to 65,000 clones; roughly 70% are singletons. The V gene's germline CDR1 is MRHNA and CDR2 SNTAGT. With 6 bases clipped from V and 0 bases from J, the junction kept 2 bases outside the gene matches. The CDR3 sequence is 15 residues long. This clonotype was obtained from a human donor with chronic lymphocytic leukemia. This chain links TRBV6-4 with TRBJ2-2; TRBD1 matches 9 bases. The sequencing used PBMCs, collected after 12 months of ibrutinib treatment. The CDR3 bases are TGTGCCAGCAGGCGGGACAGGGCGAACACCGGGGAGCTGTTTTTT. The encoded protein is CASRRDRANTGELFF.